This is a list of T cell receptor beta chains from one sample in a study of blood T cell repertoires in COVID-19. Assay used: immunoSEQ multiplex PCR; TCRdb lists only in-frame clones, some missing. This repertoire shows 99,000 or so clones, less than 90% found once; its top ten account for around 3.9%. Sample: peripheral blood. The receptor source for this set is a man aged 45-65 years with acute or convalescent COVID-19. Both conserved end residues are part of each CDR3. The D gene is left open where the match is weak. Part of the rows lack a size; the others show once, few, many or a class for expanded clones.

abundance	v_gene	j_gene	d_gene	CDR3aa	CDR3nt
.	TRBV13	TRBJ2-5	TRBD2	CASSPSGHPVGETQYF	TGTGCCAGCAGTCCTAGCGGACACCCGGTAGGAGAGACCCAGTACTTC
.	TRBV19	TRBJ2-7	TRBD1	CASTPGTGVYEQYF	TGTGCCAGTACCCCCGGGACAGGGGTCTACGAGCAGTACTTC
few	TRBV10-2	TRBJ2-3	.	CASSAVGGDTQYF	TGCGCCAGCAGTGCCGTAGGAGGAGATACGCAGTATTTT
few	TRBV6-1	TRBJ1-2	.	CASSVRSAHLPFYGYTF	TGTGCCAGCAGTGTACGGAGCGCACACTTACCCTTCTATGGCTACACCTTC
.	TRBV3-1/TRBV3-2	TRBJ1-4	.	CASSQEANPRKLFF	TGTGCCAGCAGCCAAGAGGCTAACCCCAGGAAACTGTTTTTT
.	TRBV6-5	TRBJ2-2	.	CASYKGGIGELFF	TGTGCCAGCTATAAAGGGGGAATCGGGGAGCTGTTTTTT
.	TRBV5-5	TRBJ1-3	TRBD1	CASSLELTGTSGNTIYF	TGTGCCAGCAGCTTGGAGCTGACAGGGACCTCTGGAAACACCATATATTTT
.	TRBV19	TRBJ2-5	.	CASTVRADQETQYF	TGTGCCAGTACGGTCAGGGCGGACCAAGAGACCCAGTACTTC
few	TRBV27	TRBJ2-7	.	CASSLVGIRSYEQYF	TGTGCCAGCAGTTTAGTCGGGATCCGTTCCTACGAGCAGTACTTC
.	TRBV2	TRBJ1-5	TRBD1	CASSYRGQSNQPQHF	TGTGCCAGCAGCTACAGGGGTCAAAGCAATCAGCCCCAGCATTTT
.	TRBV2	TRBJ1-2	TRBD1	CASSRQGANYGYTF	TGTGCCAGCAGTAGACAGGGGGCGAACTATGGCTACACCTTC
.	TRBV4-1	TRBJ2-5	.	CASSQPDSSETQYF	TGCGCCAGCAGCCAACCAGACAGCTCAGAGACCCAGTACTTC
.	TRBV9	TRBJ2-2	.	CASSVPQGSTGELFF	TGTGCCAGCAGCGTACCACAGGGTTCTACCGGGGAGCTGTTTTTT
.	TRBV6-5	TRBJ2-1	TRBD2	CASNIAGGPHNEQFF	TGTGCCAGCAACATAGCGGGAGGGCCCCACAATGAGCAGTTCTTC
.	TRBV19	TRBJ2-2	TRBD1	CASASRGGAGGELFF	TGTGCCAGCGCATCTAGAGGGGGCGCGGGCGGGGAGCTGTTTTTT
.	TRBV5-6	TRBJ2-3	TRBD2	CASSLALAGGFTDTQYF	TGTGCCAGCAGCTTGGCCTTGGCGGGGGGTTTCACAGATACGCAGTATTTT
.	TRBV12-3/TRBV12-4	TRBJ1-1	.	CASSHVGNTEAFF	TGTGCCAGCAGCCACGTCGGGAACACTGAAGCTTTCTTT
.	TRBV5-1	TRBJ1-4	.	CASSLLGGAFVNEKLFF	TGCGCCAGCAGCTTGCTTGGAGGGGCATTTGTGAATGAAAAACTGTTTTTT
.	TRBV3-1/TRBV3-2	TRBJ1-2	.	CASSQSDSSYTF	TGTGCCAGCAGCCAATCTGATAGCAGCTACACCTTC
few	TRBV24-1	TRBJ2-2	.	CATSDLQIADTGELFF	TGTGCCACCAGTGATTTGCAGATTGCGGACACCGGGGAGCTGTTTTTT
.	TRBV9	TRBJ2-1	TRBD1	CASSVGGQPTYNEQFF	TGTGCCAGCAGCGTAGGGGGACAGCCTACCTACAATGAGCAGTTCTTC
.	TRBV18	TRBJ1-2	TRBD1	CASSPVQGADYGYTF	TGTGCCAGCTCACCTGTCCAGGGGGCCGACTATGGCTACACCTTC
many	TRBV4-1	TRBJ1-5	.	CASSRSGSNQPQHF	TGCGCCAGCAGCCGTTCCGGTAGTAATCAGCCCCAGCATTTT
.	TRBV24-1	TRBJ1-3	TRBD1	CASRDRVLPDSGNTIYF	TGTGCCTCCCGGGACAGGGTACTCCCTGACTCTGGAAACACCATATATTTT
.	TRBV10-3	TRBJ2-3	.	CAIRRGLGADTQYF	TGTGCCATCCGGCGGGGCTTGGGGGCAGATACGCAGTATTTT
.	TRBV5-6	TRBJ1-2	.	CASSLAGHYGYTF	TGTGCCAGCAGCTTGGCAGGGCACTATGGCTACACCTTC
once	TRBV7-9	TRBJ2-3	.	CASSFSGAGTDTQYF	TGTGCCAGCAGCTTTTCAGGGGCTGGGACGGATACGCAGTATTTT
.	TRBV12-5	TRBJ2-5	.	CASASQGTQETQYF	TGTGCTAGTGCCTCCCAGGGTACCCAAGAGACCCAGTACTTC
.	TRBV19	TRBJ1-5	TRBD1	CASSSSGGFKPQHF	TGTGCCAGTAGTTCCTCAGGGGGGTTCAAGCCCCAGCATTTT
.	TRBV6-5	TRBJ2-1	.	CASNKGRLGDEQFF	TGTGCCAGCAATAAGGGTCGCCTAGGGGATGAGCAGTTCTTC
.	TRBV13	TRBJ2-7	TRBD1	CASSRTGAPYEQYF	TGTGCCAGCAGCCGGACAGGGGCCCCCTACGAGCAGTACTTC
.	TRBV10-3	TRBJ2-2	TRBD2	CAIRGLGSGELFF	TGTGCCATCAGGGGACTAGGGTCCGGGGAGCTGTTTTTT
.	TRBV19	TRBJ2-3	TRBD1	CASSIDAPGQGAGDTQYF	TGTGCCAGTAGTATAGACGCACCAGGACAGGGGGCAGGAGATACGCAGTATTTT
.	TRBV18	TRBJ2-2	TRBD1	CASSPTGGFTGELFF	TGTGCCAGCTCACCAACAGGGGGGTTCACCGGGGAGCTGTTTTTT
.	TRBV10-3	TRBJ1-1	TRBD1	CAISDSDRGRAEAFF	TGTGCCATCAGTGACTCAGACAGGGGGAGGGCTGAAGCTTTCTTT
.	TRBV5-1	TRBJ2-1	TRBD1	CASSLRTGPQSEQFF	TGCGCCAGCAGCCTCAGGACAGGTCCACAAAGTGAGCAGTTCTTC
.	TRBV6-5	TRBJ2-2	.	CASTGVTGYTGELFF	TGTGCCAGTACGGGGGTGACAGGGTACACCGGGGAGCTGTTTTTT
once	TRBV7-3	TRBJ2-5	.	CASSLTSAGWETQYF	TGTGCCAGCAGCTTAACGTCGGCAGGTTGGGAGACCCAGTACTTC
.	TRBV10-2	TRBJ1-4	.	CASALEGANEKLFF	TGCGCCAGCGCTTTAGAAGGAGCTAATGAAAAACTGTTTTTT
.	TRBV28	TRBJ1-5	.	CASSLPTGTPNQPQHF	TGTGCCAGCAGTTTACCGACCGGGACACCCAATCAGCCCCAGCATTTT
.	TRBV2	TRBJ2-7	TRBD2	CASSGGLAGVEQYF	TGTGCCAGCAGTGGGGGACTAGCGGGAGTCGAGCAGTACTTC
.	TRBV27	TRBJ1-1	TRBD1	CASNHRGRGTEAFF	TGTGCCAGCAACCACAGGGGGCGCGGGACTGAAGCTTTCTTT
.	TRBV29-1	TRBJ1-1	TRBD1	CSVDVGQGAEAFF	TGCAGCGTTGATGTGGGACAGGGTGCGGAAGCTTTCTTT
.	TRBV7-9	TRBJ1-4	TRBD1	CASSLNIHRGFEKLFF	TGTGCCAGCAGCTTAAATATACACAGGGGGTTTGAAAAACTGTTTTTT
.	TRBV19	TRBJ1-5	.	CASSIRARVSEPQHF	TGTGCCAGTAGTATTAGGGCGAGGGTATCAGAGCCCCAGCATTTT
.	TRBV28	TRBJ1-5	TRBD1	CASSLPDRVHNQPQHF	TGTGCCAGCAGTTTACCTGACAGGGTTCACAATCAGCCCCAGCATTTT
.	TRBV10-1	TRBJ2-7	TRBD1	CASSAGQGARYEQYF	TGCGCCAGCAGCGCTGGACAGGGGGCGAGGTACGAGCAGTACTTC
few	TRBV5-5	TRBJ1-5	TRBD1	CASSFLTGVNQPQHF	TGTGCCAGCAGCTTTCTGACAGGGGTCAATCAGCCCCAGCATTTT
.	TRBV5-6	TRBJ1-2	TRBD1	CASSPTDRFYGYTF	TGTGCCAGCAGCCCGACGGACAGGTTCTATGGCTACACCTTC
.	TRBV9	TRBJ2-7	.	CASSVDAGMTYEQYF	TGTGCCAGCAGCGTAGACGCAGGGATGACCTACGAGCAGTACTTC